Sequencing of this T cell receptor beta chain was carried out in a study of T cells after yellow fever vaccination (dated by TCRdb to between 2019 and 2020). Notes on the research overall: The SMART-Seq v4 Ultra Low Input RNA kit was used to prepare libraries from fractions with low cell numbers. To follow T-cell clones before and after both primary and booster YFV17D yellow fever vaccination, bulk TCR alpha and beta repertoires underwent longitudinal sequencing. Two healthy male donors, one aged 18 to 29 and one aged 30 to 40 years, were included in the cohort. Blood was drawn at multiple timepoints before and after primary and secondary immunization, with bulk PBMC replicates and cell subsets isolated. Paper-wide results and their limitations: A small fraction of clonotypes appeared in both the CD4 and CD8 compartments, likely as a result of convergent recombination. Compared with the primary T-cell response, the secondary T-cell response was faster but weaker, reaching its peak on day 5 rather than on day 15. Computational filtering was needed because FACS-sorted repertoires could contain abundant contaminating clonotypes from the bulk population. After the booster, most of the clones that had expanded following primary vaccination were detected again (roughly 97% of CD4 and roughly 88% of CD8), which suggests that memory was broadly maintained. The study included only two donors, which limits how far the findings can be generalized.

What this sample's treatment or condition label stands for: live attenuated yellow fever vaccine strain. Two biological replicates of bulk PBMCs were collected at each blood-draw timepoint. A standard Ficoll-Paque protocol was used to isolate PBMCs from peripheral blood. TriZol was used to extract RNA from bulk PBMCs, from CD4 and CD8 fractions, and from dextramer-positive and dextramer-negative fractions. Reads for this sample came from an Illumina NovaSeq 6000. TCR cDNA was made using 5'RACE template switching, a step that added a universal primer site and unique molecular identifiers. Priming for cDNA synthesis came from both the TCR alpha and TCR beta constant segments. Library amplification involved two PCR steps, and the second step added sample barcodes and sequencing adapters. Sequencing of libraries was done on Illumina HiSeq 2500 (2x100 bp) or NovaSeq (2x150 bp). From the authors' description of their analysis: Reads were demultiplexed and collapsed into UMI consensus sequences with MIGEC, and V(D)J alignment was performed with MiXCR. Vaccine-responding clonotypes were defined with edgeR using replicate PBMC samples, requiring FDR below 0.01 and a log2 fold change above 5 up to day 15. CD4 or CD8 identity was assigned to each bulk clonotype according to whether the clonotype was present at higher abundance in the sequenced CD4 repertoire or the sequenced CD8 repertoire. TCRdb redid the processing of the public reads, applying fastp at Q25 and MiXCR, and retained in-frame beta chains. Under each unique CDR3 protein, matching rows form one entry showing the most common genes and DNA. It is TCRdb's table, rather than the study itself, that gives the V and J calls and clone size. Across this sample there are hundreds of thousands of distinct CDR3 sequences, with about 4% seen only once. The ten largest clones capture 20% to 25% of the sample.

The CDR3 goes from the cysteine to the phenylalanine over 14 residues. The sequence is cut down to CDR3 DNA, 42 bases in frame from base 1. Cut back by 2 bases and 4 bases, the V and J ends lie 11 bases apart. CDR1 and CDR2, looked up from the germline V gene, are MNHEY and SVGEGT. This clonotype was seen a few times. Its antigen specificity is not known. No quality values exist for individual bases; no much larger clone is one base distant. The chain links TRBV6-2 or TRBV6-3 with TRBJ1-2; tentative D gene TRBD1, with 5 bases matching. Source: PBMCs, taken 5 days after the yellow fever booster vaccination. This TCR was recovered from a man aged 18 to 29 who received the YFV17D yellow fever vaccine. The CDR3 amino acid sequence is: CASSYLGDGYGYTF. DNA sequence: TGTGCCAGCAGTTACCTAGGGGACGGCTATGGCTACACCTTC.